These 18 T cell receptor beta chains were sequenced from one sample in a study of blood T cell repertoires in COVID-19 (dated by TCRdb to the early 2020s). Library creation used the immunoSEQ multiplex PCR assay. TCRdb took this table from immuneACCESS and kept in-frame rearrangements with V and J called. Such tables lack part of the clones; where checked against another copy, unresolved V genes explain under half of the gap, and the rest is unexplained. The sample yields roughly 230,000 clones; around 85% were counted once. The ten biggest clones cover approximately 5% of the sample. What was sequenced was peripheral blood. Every receptor here comes from a man aged 45-65 years with COVID-19, enrolled during active disease.

V is TRBV18 and J is TRBJ2-2; 8 bases fit TRBD1. CDR1 is KGHSH, CDR2 LQKENI, per germline. There are 15 residues in the CDR3. After removal of 5 bases from V and 1 base from J, the junction contained 3 bases not matched to a gene. The CDR3 coding sequence is TGTGCCAGCTCATTTGGACAGGGGAACACCGGGGAGCTGTTTTTT. This sequence encodes CASSFGQGNTGELFF.

Concerning this clone itself: The same CDR3 also results from other DNA sequences found in this sample. J is TRBJ2-2 and V is TRBV10-3; TRBD1 aligns across 7 bases. The V segment lost 4 bases and the J segment 1 base; nucleotides outside the gene matches: 0. Germline V CDR1 and CDR2: ENHRY, SYGVKD. There are 14 residues in the CDR3. The CDR3 sequence: CAISGTGNTGELFF. CDR3 DNA sequence: TGTGCCATCAGTGGGACAGGGAACACCGGGGAGCTGTTTTTT.

J is TRBJ2-7 and V is TRBV18; a possible D gene is TRBD2 (6 bases). Germline lookup yields CDR1 KGHSH and CDR2 LQKENI. The V end lost 3 bases, the J end lost 2 bases, and 14 bases lay between the germline ends. CDR3 size: 15 residues. The CDR3 reads CASSPPTGEPYEQYF. DNA of the CDR3: TGTGCCAGCTCACCCCCGACGGGGGAGCCCTACGAGCAGTACTTC.

The V call is TRBV15, the J call TRBJ2-3; tentatively, D is TRBD2 (7 bases). The CDR3 extends over 16 amino acids. Trimming shortened V by 4 bases and J by 2 bases, and 16 bases separated the two germline ends. Per germline, CDR1 LNHNV and CDR2 YYDKDF (reference sequence). The CDR3 spells CATSNVGGGHTDTQYF. The CDR3 DNA follows: TGTGCCACCAGCAACGTGGGCGGGGGCCACACAGATACGCAGTATTTT.

V gene TRBV3-1 (or the pseudogene TRBV3-2) combines with J gene TRBJ2-7, with 9 bases aligning to TRBD1. Looked up from germline, CDR1 is LGHDT and CDR2 is YNNKEL (reference sequence). The CDR3 covers 15 residues. V shed 4 bases, J shed 4 bases, and the junction held 8 bases outside the gene matches. The CDR3 DNA is TGTGCCAGCAGCCGAATGCCGGGACAGGGTTACGAGCAGTACTTC. Its translation: CASSRMPGQGYEQYF.

The table lists this clone with a count of one. This chain links TRBV4-3 with TRBJ1-1, with D unresolved. Germline-derived CDR1 and CDR2 are LGHNA and YSLEER. Trimming pared 0 bases from V and 7 bases from J, leaving 15 bases between. The CDR3 covers 15 residues. As DNA, the CDR3 is TGCGCCAGCAGCCAAGATAGCACCGGAGGCCTTGAAGCTTTCTTT. This translates into CASSQDSTGGLEAFF.

The gene calls are TRBV7-9 and TRBJ2-1; the D is unclear. V gave up 2 bases and J gave up 10 bases, with 15 bases separating them. The CDR3 contains 14 residues. The germline CDR1 and CDR2 sequences are SEHNR and FQNEAQ (reference sequence). The CDR3 spells CASSLLSVNPEQFF. CDR3 DNA: TGTGCCAGCAGCTTATTATCGGTCAACCCCGAGCAGTTCTTC.

This clone was counted only a few times. V usage is TRBV4-3 and J usage is TRBJ1-2; D is uncertain. Germline CDR1 reads LGHNA; CDR2 reads YSLEER. Trimming took 0 bases from V and 3 from J, leaving 8 bases between them. The CDR3 runs 14 residues. CDR3 in amino acids: CASSQDTNYYGYTF. The CDR3 DNA sequence: TGCGCCAGCAGCCAAGATACCAACTACTATGGCTACACCTTC.

This chain connects TRBV29-1 to TRBJ1-2, with 8 nucleotides matching TRBD1. The CDR3 loop spans 15 amino acids. Germline V gene lookup returns CDR1 SQVTM and CDR2 ANQGSEA. V was pared by 6 bases and J by 2 bases, with 11 bases of the junction left unmatched. CDR3 nucleotides: TGCAGCGTCACCCAGGGGGCTTCCGTAAACTATGGCTACACCTTC. It codes for CSVTQGASVNYGYTF.

Points on this clone: The sample carries other DNA sequences with the same CDR3. The chain joins TRBV6-5 to TRBJ1-2, with 11 bases identical to TRBD1. With 6 bases clipped from V and 8 bases from J, the junction kept 5 bases outside the gene matches. The CDR3 sequence is 13 residues long. Germline V gene sequence: CDR1 MNHEY, CDR2 SVGAGI. CDR3 protein: CASRQGTGGGYTF. As DNA, the CDR3 is TGTGCCAGCAGGCAAGGGACAGGGGGAGGCTACACCTTC.

The V call is TRBV7-9, the J call TRBJ1-2; unclear D gene. The CDR3 consists of 12 residues. Germline CDR1 and CDR2: SEHNR and FQNEAQ (reference sequence). Trimming left V 1 base short and J 6 bases short, with 6 bases between. CDR3 bases: TGTGCCAGCAGCTTAGATGAGCATGGCTACACCTTC. This sequence encodes CASSLDEHGYTF.

The gene calls are TRBV24-1 and TRBJ2-1; the match to TRBD2 covers 7 bases. The germline CDR1 and CDR2 sequences are KGHDR and SFDVKD. This CDR3 has 12 amino acids. J lost 9 bases, V lost 9 bases, and 7 bases had no gene match. The CDR3 protein is CATSAGGGEQFF. For the CDR3, the DNA is TGTGCCACCTCAGCCGGCGGGGGTGAGCAGTTCTTC.

The sample holds one count of this clone. The V and J genes are TRBV4-1 and TRBJ2-1; D possibly corresponds to TRBD1 (5 bases). Trimming removed 4 bases at V and 1 base at J, with 17 bases between. Germline values: CDR1 MGHRA, CDR2 YSYEKL. This CDR3 is built from 17 residues. CDR3 bases: TGCGCCAGCAGCCCCCCGACGGCAGGGTGGTCCTACAATGAGCAGTTCTTC. This codes for CASSPPTAGWSYNEQFF.

The chain has TRBV19 and TRBJ1-6; maybe TRBD1 (6 bases). CDR1 is LNHDA and CDR2 is SQIVND in the germline V gene (reference sequence). This CDR3 spans 14 amino acids. Trimming removed 5 bases at V and 9 bases at J, with 14 bases between. This chain's CDR3 is CASSGWIGGSPLHF. The CDR3 bases are TGTGCCAGTAGTGGGTGGATAGGGGGTTCACCCCTCCACTTT.

This clone was observed a few times. V gene TRBV19 combines with J gene TRBJ1-6, with 8 nucleotides matching TRBD1. The germline CDR1 and CDR2 sequences are LNHDA and SQIVND (reference sequence). The CDR3 extends over 15 amino acids. Losses at the gene ends were 10 bases for V and 0 bases for J; bases not matched to a gene: 5. CDR3 nucleotide sequence: TGTGCCACCCGACAGGGGAGCTCCTATAATTCACCCCTCCACTTT. Translated, it gives CATRQGSSYNSPLHF.

V is TRBV30 and J is TRBJ2-7; 7 nucleotides line up with TRBD2. The CDR3 spans 15 residues. J was trimmed by 0 bases and V by 1 base; bases with no gene match: 6. The germline CDR1 and CDR2 sequences are GTSNPN and SVGIG (reference sequence). The CDR3 coding sequence is TGTGCCTGGAGTGGGGCTAGCGGCCTCTCCTACGAGCAGTACTTC. It encodes CAWSGASGLSYEQYF.

The rearrangement joins TRBV30 to TRBJ2-7; a weak D match, TRBD2 (5 bases). CDR3 length: 13 residues. The V end was cut by 2 bases, the J end by 2 bases, with 10 bases between. The germline CDR1 and CDR2 sequences are GTSNPN and SVGIG (reference sequence). CDR3: CAWSQTGTYEQYF. CDR3 coding DNA: TGTGCCTGGAGTCAGACGGGGACCTACGAGCAGTACTTC. The full variable domain, rest sourced from reference TRBV30 and TRBJ2-7, is SQTIHQWPATLVQPVGSPLSLECTVEGTSNPNLYWYRQAAGRGLQLLFYSVGIGQISSEVPQNLSASRPQDRQFILSSKKLLLSDSGFYLCAWSQTGTYEQYFGPGTRLTVT.

The V gene is TRBV2, the J gene TRBJ1-2, with no clear D. The CDR3 extends over 11 amino acids. Trimming removed 3 bases from V and 10 bases from J, with 9 bases in between. The germline V gene has CDR1 SNHLY and CDR2 FYNNEI. CDR3 region: CASSDRPYYTF. The CDR3 bases are TGTGCCAGCAGTGACAGGCCCTACTACACCTTC.